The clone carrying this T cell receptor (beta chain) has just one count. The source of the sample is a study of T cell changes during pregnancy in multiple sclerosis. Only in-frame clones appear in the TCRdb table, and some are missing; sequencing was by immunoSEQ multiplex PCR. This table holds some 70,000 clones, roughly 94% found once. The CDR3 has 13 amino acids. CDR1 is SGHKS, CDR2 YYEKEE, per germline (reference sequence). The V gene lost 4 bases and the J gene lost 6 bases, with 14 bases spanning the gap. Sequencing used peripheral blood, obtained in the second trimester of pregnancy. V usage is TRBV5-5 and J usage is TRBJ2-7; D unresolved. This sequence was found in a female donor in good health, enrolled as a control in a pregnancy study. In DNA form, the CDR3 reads TGTGCCAGCAGCCCACTGGGCCGCGTCGAGCAGTACTTC. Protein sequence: CASSPLGRVEQYF.